These T cell receptor beta chains were read from a single sample in a study of cytomegalovirus exposure and HLA in healthy donors. Libraries were prepared by immunoSEQ multiplex PCR; TCRdb keeps only in-frame clonotypes and omits some of them. The sample records 150,000 to 180,000 clones, more than 70% being singletons. Sequenced: PBMCs. These receptors all come from a human donor in good health. Each CDR3 is given with its conserved first and last residue. D genes are given only for firm matches. Clone size is stated in some rows and not others, as once, few, many or a class when expanded.

J: TRBJ1-2
D: -
size: once
V: TRBV5-4
CDR3: CASSSQGRPNYGYTF
DNA: TGTGCCAGCAGCTCCCAGGGGCGACCAAACTATGGCTACACCTTC

J: TRBJ2-7
D: -
size: -
V: TRBV10-3
CDR3: CAIKKGRDPPLDEQYF
DNA: TGTGCCATCAAGAAGGGGCGCGACCCACCGCTTGACGAGCAGTACTTC

J: TRBJ1-3
D: -
size: -
V: TRBV11-2
CDR3: CASSLEGGAGNTIYF
DNA: TGTGCCAGCAGCTTAGAAGGGGGAGCAGGAAACACCATATATTTT

J: TRBJ2-1
D: -
size: once
V: TRBV15
CDR3: CATSRGGSRSYNEQFF
DNA: TGTGCCACCAGCAGAGGCGGCTCCAGATCCTACAATGAGCAGTTCTTC

J: TRBJ2-7
D: -
size: -
V: TRBV5-8
CDR3: CASTPTRAYEQYF
DNA: TGTGCCAGCACCCCGACAAGAGCCTACGAGCAGTACTTC

J: TRBJ1-2
D: TRBD1
size: -
V: TRBV19
CDR3: CATERLGGSYGYTF
DNA: TGTGCCACCGAACGTTTAGGGGGCTCTTATGGCTACACCTTC

J: TRBJ1-4
D: -
size: -
V: TRBV9
CDR3: CASSVGKEIEKLFF
DNA: TGTGCCAGCAGCGTAGGGAAGGAGATTGAAAAACTGTTTTTT

J: TRBJ2-3
D: -
size: -
V: TRBV9
CDR3: CASSPWTARGTDTQYF
DNA: TGTGCCAGCAGCCCCTGGACAGCGCGGGGCACAGATACGCAGTATTTT

J: TRBJ1-5
D: -
size: -
V: TRBV19
CDR3: CASSIEFRRGNQPQHF
DNA: TGTGCCAGTAGTATAGAGTTTCGGAGAGGGAATCAGCCCCAGCATTTT

J: TRBJ2-1
D: TRBD2
size: -
V: TRBV27
CDR3: CASSLFRRLAGGPNNEQFF
DNA: TGTGCCAGCAGTTTATTTCGGCGACTAGCGGGAGGACCTAACAATGAGCAGTTCTTC

J: TRBJ2-1
D: TRBD2
size: -
V: TRBV5-3
CDR3: CARSLGSRASGGSYNEQFF
DNA: TGTGCCAGAAGCTTGGGTTCAAGGGCTAGCGGGGGCTCCTACAATGAGCAGTTCTTC

J: TRBJ1-2
D: -
size: few
V: TRBV15
CDR3: CATSRDRSYGYTF
DNA: TGTGCCACCAGCAGAGACAGATCCTATGGCTACACCTTC

J: TRBJ1-5
D: TRBD1
size: -
V: TRBV10-3
CDR3: CAISAGQESQPQHF
DNA: TGTGCCATCAGTGCCGGACAGGAGTCCCAGCCCCAGCATTTT

J: TRBJ1-4
D: -
size: -
V: TRBV7-8
CDR3: CASQEGLNEKLFF
DNA: TGTGCCAGTCAAGAGGGACTTAATGAAAAACTGTTTTTT

J: TRBJ1-1
D: TRBD1
size: -
V: TRBV2
CDR3: CASSDPGQGAWKTEAFF
DNA: TGTGCCAGCAGTGACCCGGGACAGGGGGCCTGGAAGACTGAAGCTTTCTTT

J: TRBJ2-5
D: TRBD2
size: -
V: TRBV7-6
CDR3: CASSSGLAEPGGETQYF
DNA: TGTGCCAGCAGCTCGGGACTAGCGGAACCGGGAGGAGAGACCCAGTACTTC

J: TRBJ2-3
D: -
size: -
V: TRBV27
CDR3: CASSLRGKSTDTQYF
DNA: TGTGCCAGCAGTTTGAGGGGGAAAAGCACAGATACGCAGTATTTT

J: TRBJ1-1
D: -
size: few
V: TRBV28
CDR3: CASSRGAGGIHPLNTEAFF
DNA: TGTGCCAGCAGCCGGGGGGCGGGGGGAATTCACCCATTGAACACTGAAGCTTTCTTT

J: TRBJ1-2
D: -
size: -
V: TRBV5-4
CDR3: CASSPAWTGNYGYTF
DNA: TGTGCCAGCAGCCCAGCTTGGACGGGAAACTATGGCTACACCTTC